A selection of T cell receptor beta chains follows, all from one sample in a study of cytomegalovirus exposure and HLA in healthy donors. Profiling relied on immunoSEQ multiplex PCR, and the TCRdb table lists in-frame clones only, not all of them. The sample lists some 150,000 clones; over 80% were seen once. The sequencing input was PBMCs. The receptors shown here come from a woman aged 50 to 60 in good health and CMV-seropositive. Each CDR3 is given with its conserved first and last residue. The order of the fields is J gene, clone size, V gene, D gene, CDR3 DNA, CDR3 protein. The D gene is left open where the match is weak. Not every row has a clone size; where given, it reads once, few, many or a size class.

J gene: TRBJ2-2
clone size: NA
V gene: TRBV6-5
D gene: NA
CDR3 DNA: TGTGCCAGCACCACGACAGGGAGGAAGGAGGAGCTGTTTTTT
CDR3 protein: CASTTTGRKEELFF

J gene: TRBJ1-5
clone size: NA
V gene: TRBV21-1
D gene: NA
CDR3 DNA: TGTGCCAGCAGCAAAGTGGGGACAGCCCTTCGGAGCAATCAGCCCCAGCATTTT
CDR3 protein: CASSKVGTALRSNQPQHF

J gene: TRBJ2-1
clone size: NA
V gene: TRBV19
D gene: NA
CDR3 DNA: TGTGCCAGTAGTATGGAGGCGGAGAGCTCCTACAATGAGCAGTTCTTC
CDR3 protein: CASSMEAESSYNEQFF

J gene: TRBJ1-5
clone size: NA
V gene: TRBV19
D gene: TRBD1
CDR3 DNA: TGTGCCAGTAGTAGCCGACAGGGGGCCTATTTCGGGCATAGCAATCAGCCCCAGCATTTT
CDR3 protein: CASSSRQGAYFGHSNQPQHF

J gene: TRBJ2-1
clone size: NA
V gene: TRBV7-3
D gene: TRBD2
CDR3 DNA: TGTGCCAGCAGTAATGGGGCGGGAGGCGACAATGAGCAGTTCTTC
CDR3 protein: CASSNGAGGDNEQFF

J gene: TRBJ1-1
clone size: NA
V gene: TRBV5-1
D gene: NA
CDR3 DNA: TGCGCCAGCAGCTTGGACGGGGGCACTGAAGCTTTCTTT
CDR3 protein: CASSLDGGTEAFF

J gene: TRBJ1-2
clone size: NA
V gene: TRBV4-1
D gene: NA
CDR3 DNA: TGCGCCAGCAGCCCTTATGGGCCACCGTTTGATGGCTACACCTTC
CDR3 protein: CASSPYGPPFDGYTF

J gene: TRBJ2-7
clone size: NA
V gene: TRBV10-3
D gene: TRBD2
CDR3 DNA: TGTGCCATCAGATCCGGGACTAGCGGTTCCTACGAGCAGTACTTC
CDR3 protein: CAIRSGTSGSYEQYF

J gene: TRBJ2-1
clone size: few
V gene: TRBV7-6
D gene: NA
CDR3 DNA: TGTGCCAGCAGCTCCGTTACAGAACAGAATGAGCAGTTCTTC
CDR3 protein: CASSSVTEQNEQFF

J gene: TRBJ2-7
clone size: NA
V gene: TRBV7-6
D gene: TRBD1
CDR3 DNA: TGTGCCAGCAGCTTATCAGGGGGCCCGTCCTACGAGCAGTACTTC
CDR3 protein: CASSLSGGPSYEQYF

J gene: TRBJ1-5
clone size: NA
V gene: TRBV2
D gene: NA
CDR3 DNA: TGTGCCAGCAGTGGACAGGCAGGCAATCAGCCCCAGCATTTT
CDR3 protein: CASSGQAGNQPQHF

J gene: TRBJ1-2
clone size: NA
V gene: TRBV19
D gene: NA
CDR3 DNA: TGTGCCAGTAGACGTCTTCGGGGTCTCATCCAAGGCTACACCTTC
CDR3 protein: CASRRLRGLIQGYTF

J gene: TRBJ1-2
clone size: NA
V gene: TRBV7-9
D gene: TRBD1
CDR3 DNA: TGTGCCAGCGGACAGGCGGTTTATGGCTACACCTTC
CDR3 protein: CASGQAVYGYTF

J gene: TRBJ2-7
clone size: NA
V gene: TRBV7-2
D gene: NA
CDR3 DNA: TGTGCCAGCAGCTTAGTGGGCATATCAAACGAGCAGTACTTC
CDR3 protein: CASSLVGISNEQYF

J gene: TRBJ2-1
clone size: NA
V gene: TRBV5-1
D gene: NA
CDR3 DNA: TGCGCCAGCAGCTTGGAAGGCGGGGCCTCCTACAATGAGCAGTTCTTC
CDR3 protein: CASSLEGGASYNEQFF

J gene: TRBJ1-1
clone size: once
V gene: TRBV5-1
D gene: NA
CDR3 DNA: TGCGCCAGCAGCTCCTCAAGGGGTATGAACACTGAAGCTTTCTTT
CDR3 protein: CASSSSRGMNTEAFF

J gene: TRBJ2-1
clone size: NA
V gene: TRBV10-3
D gene: NA
CDR3 DNA: TGTGCCATCAGGCCAAGGGGGGGCTCCTACAATGAGCAGTTCTTC
CDR3 protein: CAIRPRGGSYNEQFF

J gene: TRBJ2-3
clone size: NA
V gene: TRBV4-2
D gene: TRBD2
CDR3 DNA: TGTGCCAGCAGCCAAGCGGCGGGAGGCACAGATACGCAGTATTTT
CDR3 protein: CASSQAAGGTDTQYF

J gene: TRBJ2-7
clone size: NA
V gene: TRBV7-9
D gene: NA
CDR3 DNA: TGTGCCAGCAGCTTCTCAGGGTTCGAGCAGTACTTC
CDR3 protein: CASSFSGFEQYF

J gene: TRBJ2-1
clone size: NA
V gene: TRBV2
D gene: NA
CDR3 DNA: TGTGCCAGCAGTGAACCCGGGCGGGGGCCGGGCAATGAGCAGTTCTTC
CDR3 protein: CASSEPGRGPGNEQFF

J gene: TRBJ1-5
clone size: NA
V gene: TRBV15
D gene: TRBD1
CDR3 DNA: TGTGCCACCAGCAGAGGGACAGGGGGCATAAAGGTTCAGCCCCAGCATTTT
CDR3 protein: CATSRGTGGIKVQPQHF

J gene: TRBJ1-2
clone size: NA
V gene: TRBV19
D gene: TRBD1
CDR3 DNA: TGTGCCAGTAGTTTCGGGACAGGCAACTATGGCTACACCTTC
CDR3 protein: CASSFGTGNYGYTF

J gene: TRBJ2-7
clone size: NA
V gene: TRBV7-9
D gene: TRBD1
CDR3 DNA: TGTGCCAGCAGCTTATCGGGTGACAGGGGGCTTTGGTACTTC
CDR3 protein: CASSLSGDRGLWYF

J gene: TRBJ1-6
clone size: NA
V gene: TRBV7-9
D gene: NA
CDR3 DNA: TGTTCCAGCAGCGAGACAGGTTCACCCCTCCACTTT
CDR3 protein: CSSSETGSPLHF

J gene: TRBJ1-1
clone size: NA
V gene: TRBV5-1
D gene: NA
CDR3 DNA: TGCGCCAGCAGCTTGGAGCGGAAGACTGAAGCTTTCTTT
CDR3 protein: CASSLERKTEAFF

J gene: TRBJ1-2
clone size: NA
V gene: TRBV19
D gene: NA
CDR3 DNA: TGTGCCAGTAGTATAGTCTCAACAGATGGCTACACCTTC
CDR3 protein: CASSIVSTDGYTF

J gene: TRBJ2-3
clone size: once
V gene: TRBV7-9
D gene: TRBD1
CDR3 DNA: TGTGCCAGCAGCTTAGCAGGGGGCAGCAACACAGATACGCAGTATTTT
CDR3 protein: CASSLAGGSNTDTQYF